This T cell receptor beta chain was recovered during a study of T cell responses to AZD1222 COVID-19 vaccine (dated by TCRdb to the early 2020s). Study-level background: AZD1222 recipients with second doses at about 4 weeks or about 12 weeks were pooled, because spike-specific TCR depth and breadth did not differ between schedules. TCR sequencing covered 233 trial participants: nearly 210 given two doses of AZD1222 and approximately 26 given two doses of MenACWY control vaccine. Enrollment into the trials was organized by age into subgroups of 18-55, 56-69 and 70-plus years, and those subgroups contained roughly 160, 29 and 62 TCR-sequenced participants, respectively. Findings and caveats that apply to the study as a whole: No day 14 peak-response samples were available, so repertoires were characterized only after the peak T cell response. The 56-69-year group was small, and its depth increase did not reach significance, likely because of low power. The whole spike protein was spanned by vaccine-associated CD4 TCRs, and dominant responses were seen in regions 160-218 and 743-854. After two AZD1222 doses, both the breadth and the depth of spike-specific TCRs were significantly higher than at day 0 and than in MenACWY recipients. Only five or six AZD1222 recipients were SARS-CoV-2 seropositive at baseline, limiting conclusions about previously exposed vaccinees. Participants were mostly white British and included more females than males, and it was suggested by the authors that clonal diversity may have been underestimated. Reportedly, close to half of the unique spike-specific TCRs recognized epitopes lying outside the regions that are mutated in the B.1.351 and B.1.1.7 variants.

The CDR3 contains 17 residues, cysteine and phenylalanine counted. Only the CDR3 region is kept as DNA, spanning 51 bases read in frame from base 1. V is clipped by 0 bases and J by 0 bases, and the sequence between their germline boundaries is 12 bases long. The germline V gene yields SGHRS for CDR1 and YFSETQ for CDR2. This specimen's time point label, per the study, means: baseline before first vaccination. Samples from vaccinated people were obtained from the UK trials COV001 and COV002, which included a single-blind randomized controlled phase 2/3 trial of AZD1222 (ChAdOx1 nCoV-19) in healthy adults. Trial participant PBMC samples were collected at day 0 and day 28 after the second dose for TCRbeta chain sequencing. The CDR3 regions of human TCRbeta chains were analyzed by immunosequencing. On the authors' methods: TCRs in the repertoires were compared against a reference library of SARS-CoV-2-specific TCRs that had been generated with the MIRA antigen-specificity platform. Breadth was defined as the fraction of unique TCRs that were SARS-CoV-2-associated. Depth was defined as the fraction of total T cells that were SARS-CoV-2-associated. Using the MIRA data, each spike-specific TCR was assigned both to the spike region to which the TCR was reactive and to a CD4 or CD8 class. Log10-transformed breadth and depth values were compared by one-way ANOVA with Sidak's multiple comparisons tests. Not all clones reach the TCRdb copy of this immuneACCESS table, which keeps in-frame sequences only. Checked studies attribute under half of the gap to unresolved V genes and leave the rest unexplained. V, J and clone size derive from that table, while D and trimming were established from the DNA sequence. This sample holds over 85,000 clones; around 85% were observed only once. 4% to 5% of the sample lies in the top ten.

A word on this clone: The target of this receptor is not known. Base quality data are lacking; no much larger clone is found one base away.

The receptor was isolated from an adult in good health. Specimen: peripheral blood, collected on day 0 of AZD1222 vaccination. The V and J segments used are TRBV5-1 and TRBJ2-2; the D gene cannot be named for sure. The sequenced DNA is TGCGCCAGCAGCTTGGGTGGGGTATCCTCGAACACCGGGGAGCTGTTTTTT. This gives the protein CASSLGGVSSNTGELFF.